The 26 T cell receptor beta chains in this list originate from one sample, sequenced in a study of OX40 agonist ivuxolimab in advanced cancers. Only in-frame clones appear in the TCRdb table, and some are missing; sequencing was by immunoSEQ multiplex PCR. Among 90,000 to 100,000 clones, around 85% were seen once, and the ten largest hold more than 1.2%. This material consisted of CD4+ or CD8+ T cells sorted from blood, taken in a trial of the OX40 agonist ivuxolimab. Source of these receptors: an adult with an advanced solid tumor such as melanoma, head and neck, liver or kidney cancer.

The chain couples TRBV7-2 to TRBJ2-1; possibly TRBD2 for D (6 bases). This CDR3 is 15 amino acids long. CDR1 and CDR2 from the germline V gene are SGHTA and FQGNSA. V was trimmed by 4 bases and J by 4 bases, leaving 14 bases between them. The CDR3 region is CASSSAGSWYNEQFF. CDR3 sequence (DNA): TGTGCCAGCAGCTCGGCCGGGAGCTGGTACAATGAGCAGTTCTTC.

The chain uses TRBV5-1 and TRBJ2-2; D is unresolved. Deletions cut 2 bases from V and 2 bases from J, with 4 bases between. Germline assignment: CDR1 SGHRS and CDR2 YFSETQ. CDR3 length: 13 residues. As DNA, the CDR3 is TGCGCCAGCAGCTTAGGAAACACCGGGGAGCTGTTTTTT. Encoded protein: CASSLGNTGELFF.

The chain links TRBV7-3 to TRBJ2-5, with TRBD1 as a possible D gene (5 bases). The V end lost 6 bases, the J end lost 5 bases, and 16 bases lay between the germline ends. CDR3 length equals 14 residues. CDR1 is SGHTA, CDR2 FQGTGA, per germline. The CDR3 DNA is TGTGCCAGCAGTCCCGCAGGGTTTCGGGAGACCCAGTACTTC. Amino acid sequence: CASSPAGFRETQYF.

This clone has just a few counts. The chain has TRBV6-6 and TRBJ1-3; D remains unclear. The germline CDR1 and CDR2 sequences are MNHNY and SVGAGI (reference sequence). The CDR3 is 15 residues long. With 7 bases removed from V and 2 bases from J, the gap between germline ends came to 15 bases. The CDR3 DNA is TGTGCCAGCACCCCGGTCGCGAAGGCTGGAAACACCATATATTTT. This sequence encodes CASTPVAKAGNTIYF.

This clone has just one count. This chain joins TRBV7-2 and TRBJ2-4; 10 bases are shared with TRBD2. V lost 2 bases, J lost 7 bases, and 8 bases stayed unmatched. Germline V lookup: CDR1 SGHTA, CDR2 FQGNSA. CDR3 size: 16 residues. For the CDR3, the DNA is TGTGCCAGCAGCTTAACCCCTAGCGGGAGCGGGAACATTCAGTACTTC. Its protein product is CASSLTPSGSGNIQYF.

The CDR3 sequence is CASSHRGRNTEAFF. CDR3 DNA sequence: TGTGCCAGCAGCCACAGGGGAAGGAACACTGAAGCTTTCTTT. V is TRBV7-6 and J is TRBJ1-1; 7 bases are a match to TRBD1. V dropped 5 bases and J dropped 1; count of bases not matched to a gene: 4. The length of the CDR3 is 14 residues. Germline lookup yields CDR1 SGHVS and CDR2 FNYEAQ.

As DNA, the CDR3 is TGTGCCAGCACCTACCTGGACAGGGAGGGCTACACCTTC. Translation: CASTYLDREGYTF. This rearrangement joins TRBV28 to TRBJ1-2; 8 bases match TRBD1. CDR3 length: 13 residues. V lost 7 bases to trimming and J lost 8 bases; unmatched junction nucleotides: 9. Germline lookup yields CDR1 MDHEN and CDR2 SYDVKM.

For this clone: Compared with germline, one end of the junction differs, possibly owing to a read error. The J gene is TRBJ2-2, the V gene TRBV4-2; 14 bases agree with TRBD2. CDR3 size: 20 residues. Germline lookup yields CDR1 LGHNA and CDR2 YNFKEQ. Here the CDR3 reads CASGQDTTSGGAWNTGELFF. The CDR3 coding sequence is TGTGCCAGCGGCCAAGATACGACTAGCGGGGGGGCCTGGAACACCGGGGAGCTGTTTTTT.

The rearrangement links TRBV9 to TRBJ2-5, with D unresolved. Germline CDR1 reads SGDLS; CDR2 reads YYNGEE. This CDR3 spans 14 amino acids. The V end lost 0 bases, the J end lost 2 bases, and 8 bases lay between the germline ends. CDR3 sequence (DNA): TGTGCCAGCAGCGTAGTTGGAGCACAAGAGACCCAGTACTTC. This gives the protein CASSVVGAQETQYF. The full variable domain, completed using reference TRBV9 and TRBJ2-5, is DSGVTQTPKHLITATGQRVTLRCSPRSGDLSVYWYQQSLDQGLQFLIQYYNGEERAKGNILERFSAQQFPDLHSELNLSSLELGDSALYFCASSVVGAQETQYFGPGTRLLVL.

The V call is TRBV10-3, the J call TRBJ1-6; 8 nucleotides agree with TRBD1. Trimming at V came to 4 bases and at J to 8 bases, leaving 4 bases not matched to a gene. The CDR3 loop spans 14 amino acids. Germline V gene sequence: CDR1 ENHRY, CDR2 SYGVKD. CDR3 sequence: CAISATGEDSPLHF. CDR3 DNA sequence: TGTGCCATCAGTGCGACAGGGGAGGATTCACCCCTCCACTTT.

V and J are TRBV28 and TRBJ2-6; 7 nucleotides align to TRBD1. V shed 8 bases and J 0 bases; nucleotides not matched to a gene: 7. The CDR3 is 16 residues long. CDR1 MDHEN and CDR2 SYDVKM come from the germline V gene. The CDR3 is CASQGQKVSGANVLTF. DNA for the CDR3: TGTGCCAGCCAGGGACAGAAAGTCTCTGGGGCCAACGTCCTGACTTTC.

V and J are TRBV9 and TRBJ1-1, with 11 bases identical to TRBD1. V lost 4 bases and J lost 4; bases outside the gene matches: 9. This CDR3 spans 16 amino acids. The germline V gene encodes CDR1 SGDLS and CDR2 YYNGEE. The CDR3 coding sequence is TGTGCCAGCAGCTCGGGACAGGGGGGTTTGGGCACTGAAGCTTTCTTT. Its translation is CASSSGQGGLGTEAFF. The full variable domain, its missing parts supplied by reference TRBV9 and TRBJ1-1, is DSGVTQTPKHLITATGQRVTLRCSPRSGDLSVYWYQQSLDQGLQFLIQYYNGEERAKGNILERFSAQQFPDLHSELNLSSLELGDSALYFCASSSGQGGLGTEAFFGQGTRLTVV.

This chain links TRBV11-1 with TRBJ2-7; weak D call: TRBD2 (5 bases). Between the trimmed V and J ends, which lost 3 bases and 3 bases, there was a span of 6 bases. This CDR3 contains 12 residues. CDR1 and CDR2 (germline): SGHAT, FQDESV (reference sequence). The CDR3 sequence: CASSFGNYEQYF. The CDR3 DNA sequence: TGTGCCAGCAGCTTCGGGAACTACGAGCAGTACTTC.

The V gene is TRBV7-7, the J gene TRBJ2-1; D perhaps matches TRBD2 (5 bases). The CDR3 extends over 13 amino acids. Germline V gene data show CDR1 as SSHAT and CDR2 as FNYEAQ (reference sequence). The V end was cut by 5 bases, the J end by 7 bases, with 12 bases between. The CDR3 spells CASSLLGVNEQFF. The CDR3 DNA reads TGTGCCAGCAGCCTCCTCGGGGTGAATGAGCAGTTCTTC.

J is TRBJ2-7 and V is TRBV28; TRBD1 matches at 7 bases. CDR1 and CDR2 from the germline V gene are MDHEN and SYDVKM. The CDR3 has 13 amino acids. The V gene end was trimmed by 10 bases and the J gene end by 0 bases; junction bases not matched to a gene: 6. The CDR3 reads CATVRGSSYEQYF. The CDR3 coding sequence is TGTGCCACCGTCAGGGGGAGCTCCTACGAGCAGTACTTC.

The V call is TRBV5-1, the J call TRBJ2-3; D is perhaps TRBD1 or TRBD2 (5 bases each). Germline V gene data show CDR1 as SGHRS and CDR2 as YFSETQ. This CDR3 region has 13 residues. V lost 5 bases to trimming and J lost 5 bases, with 12 bases between them. CDR3 sequence reads: CASRPGRIDTQYF. The CDR3, as DNA: TGCGCCAGCAGACCGGGACGGATAGATACGCAGTATTTT. The full variable domain, completed using reference TRBV5-1 and TRBJ2-3, is KAGVTQTPRYLIKTRGQQVTLSCSPISGHRSVSWYQQTPGQGLQFLFEYFSETQRNKGNFPGRFSGRQFSNSRSEMNVSTLELGDSALYLCASRPGRIDTQYFGPGTRLTVL.

The rearrangement joins TRBV7-3 to TRBJ2-5, with 10 bases aligning to TRBD2. The CDR3 sequence is 15 residues long. The ends lost 3 bases at V and 2 bases at J; junction bases unmatched: 3. Germline loops: CDR1 SGHTA, CDR2 FQGTGA. The CDR3 protein is CASSFTSGKQETQYF. The CDR3 nucleotides read TGTGCCAGCAGCTTTACTAGCGGGAAGCAAGAGACCCAGTACTTC.

The chain links TRBV7-9 to TRBJ2-1, with 11 bases lining up with TRBD2. With 5 bases clipped from V and 6 bases from J, the junction kept 6 bases outside the gene matches. The germline V gene encodes CDR1 SEHNR and CDR2 FQNEAQ (reference sequence). The CDR3 is made up of 15 amino acids. As DNA, the CDR3 is TGTGCCAGCAGCCAATTTAGCGGGGGGGTCAATGAGCAGTTCTTC. This gives the protein CASSQFSGGVNEQFF.

The chain employs TRBV28 and TRBJ2-1; TRBD1 matches at 7 bases. Germline assignment: CDR1 MDHEN and CDR2 SYDVKM. Trimming cost V 8 bases and J 2 bases; bases outside gene matches: 6. The CDR3 consists of 14 residues. The CDR3 reads CASGPGTAYNEQFF. The DNA of the CDR3 is TGTGCCAGCGGTCCCGGGACAGCCTACAATGAGCAGTTCTTC.

The V gene is TRBV5-5, the J gene TRBJ2-3; no definite D call. Germline V gene data show CDR1 as SGHKS and CDR2 as YYEKEE (reference sequence). The CDR3 contains 16 residues. Trimming shortened V by 0 bases and J by 4 bases, and 15 bases separated the two germline ends. This CDR3 reads CASSLARLDSSDTQYF. In nucleotides, the CDR3 is TGTGCCAGCAGCTTGGCCCGCTTAGACTCTTCAGATACGCAGTATTTT. Using reference TRBV5-5 and TRBJ2-3 for the parts outside the CDR3, the full variable domain is DAGVTQSPTHLIKTRGQQVTLRCSPISGHKSVSWYQQVLGQGPQFIFQYYEKEERGRGNFPDRFSARQFPNYSSELNVNALLLGDSALYLCASSLARLDSSDTQYFGPGTRLTVL.

The chain combines TRBV29-1 with TRBJ2-4; possible D gene TRBD1, 6 bases. This CDR3 region has 14 residues. Germline V gene lookup returns CDR1 SQVTM and CDR2 ANQGSEA. Trimming removed 6 bases at V and 2 bases at J, with 14 bases between. The CDR3 nucleotides are TGCAGCGTCCTCCGGGACACCTCCAAAAACATTCAGTACTTC. This gives the protein CSVLRDTSKNIQYF.

The chain carries TRBV28 and TRBJ2-1, with D perhaps matching TRBD2 (6 bases). This CDR3 has 18 amino acids. Looked up from germline, CDR1 is MDHEN and CDR2 is SYDVKM. Trimming took 4 bases from V and 4 from J, leaving 23 bases between them. CDR3 residues: CASSSSPGLGTFYNEQFF. The CDR3 nucleotides are TGTGCCAGCAGTTCATCTCCGGGACTCGGTACATTTTACAATGAGCAGTTCTTC.

In DNA, the CDR3 is TGCGCCAGCAGCTGGAGACAAGAGACCCAGTACTTC. Protein product: CASSWRQETQYF. The chain recombines TRBV5-1 with TRBJ2-5; no definite D call. Germline CDR1 and CDR2: SGHRS and YFSETQ. This CDR3 contains 12 residues. Trimming removed 3 bases from V and 2 bases from J, with 5 bases in between.

At least ten counts were recorded for this clone. This sample includes further DNA sequences coding for the same CDR3. The V gene is TRBV7-2, the J gene TRBJ1-5; D might be TRBD1 (6 bases). CDR3 length: 15 residues. V lost 1 base and J lost 6, with 13 bases in between. Germline loops: CDR1 SGHTA, CDR2 FQGNSA. The DNA of the CDR3 is TGTGCCAGCAGCTTAGACGGGGGGGCGGGTCAGCCCCAGCATTTT. It yields the protein CASSLDGGAGQPQHF.

This chain links TRBV5-4 with TRBJ1-1; D remains unclear. The germline CDR1 and CDR2 sequences are SGHNT and YYREEE (reference sequence). This CDR3 is 13 amino acids long. With 0 bases removed from V and 4 bases from J, the gap between germline ends came to 7 bases. The CDR3 reads CASSLGQITEAFF. In nucleotides, the CDR3 is TGTGCCAGCAGCTTGGGCCAGATCACTGAAGCTTTCTTT.

CDR3 residues: CASSPRDRAIGEKLFF. CDR3 coding DNA: TGTGCCAGCAGCCCCCGGGACAGGGCTATTGGGGAAAAACTGTTTTTT. This sequence joins TRBV7-3 and TRBJ1-4; 9 bases fit TRBD1. V lost 5 bases to trimming and J lost 8 bases; unmatched junction nucleotides: 12. Germline CDR1 reads SGHTA; CDR2 reads FQGTGA. The CDR3 has 16 amino acids.